Below are 8 T cell receptor beta chains sequenced from a single sample in a study of cytomegalovirus exposure and HLA in healthy donors. PCR was performed using 60 Vbeta and 13 Jbeta primers. Using immunoSEQ multiplex PCR, the repertoire was profiled, and TCRdb retains in-frame clones only, with some absent. Of approximately 160,000 clones listed, roughly 77% are singletons. Sequencing was done on a sample of PBMCs. These receptors all come from a man younger than 30 in good health and CMV-seropositive.

The V call is TRBV5-1, the J call TRBJ1-1; TRBD1 matches 8 bases. Germline-derived CDR1 and CDR2 are SGHRS and YFSETQ. The V gene end was trimmed by 1 base and the J gene end by 4 bases; junction bases not matched to a gene: 3. CDR3 length: 14 residues. CDR3 sequence (DNA): TGCGCCAGCAGCTTGACAGGGGGTCTCACTGAAGCTTTCTTT. Translating gives CASSLTGGLTEAFF.

The V call is TRBV7-8, the J call TRBJ1-2; 7 bases align to TRBD1. Germline lookup yields CDR1 SGHVS and CDR2 FQNEAQ. J gave up 4 bases and V 1 base, and 6 bases lay outside the gene matches. The CDR3 is made up of 15 amino acids. CDR3 bases: TGTGCCAGCAGCTTAGTGGAGGGGGCTAGCTATGGCTACACCTTC. Protein product: CASSLVEGASYGYTF.

This clone appeared once. The chain couples TRBV7-9 to TRBJ2-3; TRBD1 is a possible D gene (6 bases). The CDR3 is 14 amino acids. Trimming took 5 bases from V and 3 from J, leaving 12 bases between them. CDR1 and CDR2 (germline): SEHNR, FQNEAQ (reference sequence). The CDR3 loop is CASSRTVGTDTQYF. The CDR3 DNA reads TGTGCCAGCAGCCGGACAGTGGGGACAGATACGCAGTATTTT.

The chain uses TRBV18 and TRBJ1-2, with D tentatively TRBD1 (5 bases). V was clipped by 1 base and J by 8 bases, with 11 bases between them. The germline V gene encodes CDR1 KGHSH and CDR2 LQKENI. This CDR3 region has 13 residues. The CDR3 loop is CASSPLQGGGYTF. CDR3 nucleotide sequence: TGTGCCAGCTCACCACTCCAGGGCGGAGGCTACACCTTC.

The V call is TRBV10-1, the J call TRBJ2-3, with a weak D call TRBD2 (6 bases). V was pared by 6 bases and J by 2 bases, with 12 bases between. Germline V lookup: CDR1 WNHNN, CDR2 SYGVQD (reference sequence). The CDR3 loop spans 14 amino acids. CDR3 nucleotide sequence: TGCGCCAGCAGGGAAGGACTACTCACAGATACGCAGTATTTT. It is translated as CASREGLLTDTQYF.

The rearrangement uses TRBV12-5 and TRBJ2-7; 8 bases map to TRBD1. CDR1 and CDR2 from the germline V gene are LGHNT and FRNRAP. J lost 3 bases, V lost 3 bases, and 19 bases had no gene match. The CDR3 runs 19 residues. The CDR3 DNA sequence: TGTGCTAGTGGTTTACGGGTTGGCGAAACGGACAGGGATGTCTACGAGCAGTACGTC. The encoded protein is CASGLRVGETDRDVYEQYV.

This clone has only a few counts. This chain links TRBV4-2 with TRBJ2-3; 11 bases match TRBD1. V shed 0 bases, J shed 5 bases, and the junction held 10 bases outside the gene matches. This CDR3 spans 18 amino acids. Germline V gene data show CDR1 as LGHNA and CDR2 as YNFKEQ. The CDR3 DNA reads as TGTGCCAGCAGCCAAGATCCCCTGGACAGGGGGCAACAAGATACGCAGTATTTT. Translating gives CASSQDPLDRGQQDTQYF.

The chain carries TRBV11-2 and TRBJ1-1; TRBD1 is a possible D gene (5 bases). V was cut by 1 base and J by 2 bases, with 14 bases left in between. CDR1 and CDR2 (germline): SGHAT, FQNNGV. CDR3 length equals 16 residues. CDR3 protein: CASSLVATDKNTEAFF. As DNA, the CDR3 is TGTGCCAGCAGCTTAGTTGCGACAGATAAAAACACTGAAGCTTTCTTT.